This T cell receptor beta chain comes out of a study of blood T cell repertoires in COVID-19. The overall study: The cDNA or gDNA used as material had been derived from T cells, B-cell-depleted T cells, or PBMCs.

Authors' methods: Estimated nucleated cell counts came from reference gene primer amplification. The method was immunoSEQ multiplex PCR; TCRdb's version includes in-frame clones alone and lacks a portion of them. Clone size and the V and J calls come from that table; the DNA yielded D and trimming. The profile shows around 99,000 clones, approximately 89% of them singletons. The CDR3 runs 14 residues. Germline-derived CDR1 and CDR2 are LGHNA and YSLEER. V was clipped by 0 bases and J by 7 bases, with 10 bases between them. Sequencing was done on a sample of peripheral blood. This TCR was sampled from a man in his forties or fifties with active or convalescent COVID-19. The rearrangement uses TRBV4-3 and TRBJ2-1, with D hard to call. This CDR3 is CASSQDLYRNEQFF. CDR3 coding DNA: TGCGCCAGCAGCCAAGATCTATACCGGAATGAGCAGTTCTTC.